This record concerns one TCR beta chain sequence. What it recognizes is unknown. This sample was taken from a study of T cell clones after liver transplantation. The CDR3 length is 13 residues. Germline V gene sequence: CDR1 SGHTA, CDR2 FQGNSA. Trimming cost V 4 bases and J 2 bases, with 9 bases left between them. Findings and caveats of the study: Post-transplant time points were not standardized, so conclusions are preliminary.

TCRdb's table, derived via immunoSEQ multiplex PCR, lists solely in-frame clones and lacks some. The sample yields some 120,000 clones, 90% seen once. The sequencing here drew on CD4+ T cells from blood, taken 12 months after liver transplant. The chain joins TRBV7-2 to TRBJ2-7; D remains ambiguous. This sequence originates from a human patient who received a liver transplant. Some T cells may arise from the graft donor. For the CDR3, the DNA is TGTGCCAGCAGCTACTACGCTGCCTACGAGCAGTACTTC. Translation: CASSYYAAYEQYF.